This T cell receptor (beta chain) originates from a study of human T cells and chemical hapten exposure. In the study overall: Doses of diphenylcyclopropenone went to the patients' scalps weekly throughout the roughly 22-week study. Application of 0.01% DPC to the upper back was done by patch test, with a reading at 6 days.

General study findings and limits: There were significantly more large CDR3 similarity clusters among expanded TCRs than among controls.

In the source study's methods: Individual samples carried between about 23,224 and 700,000 TCRs, with about 88,000 as the median. TCRdb itself ran the RACE reads through MiXCR, one entry per CDR3 protein. These V and J calls derive from TCRdb rather than the authors' analysis. The sample contains about 98,000 distinct CDR3 sequences, less than 14% of which appear only once. To note about this clonotype: What it binds is unknown.

Sample time point: pre-sensitization, week 0. Described treatment: therapeutic diphenylcyclopropenone sensitization with weekly scalp DPC. Germline values: CDR1 SEHNR, CDR2 FQNEAQ (reference sequence). Trimming took off 3 bases at V and 5 bases at J, with 8 bases between the two ends. The length of the CDR3 is 14 residues. This clonotype was obtained from a woman aged 55-75 years with alopecia areata. Some clones in this sample may be carry-over from other donors' samples. V and J are TRBV7-9 and TRBJ1-6; D gene ambiguous. The sample here was whole blood, taken in connection with sensitization to the hapten diphenylcyclopropenone (DPC). The CDR3 coding sequence is TGTGCCAGCAGCTTTGGCCGGGATAATTCACCCCTCCACTTT. This translates into CASSFGRDNSPLHF. Full variable domain (missing parts from reference TRBV7-9 and TRBJ1-6): DTGVSQNPRHKITKRGQNVTFRCDPISEHNRLYWYRQTLGQGPEFLTYFQNEAQLEKSRLLSDRFSAERPKGSFSTLEIQRTEQGDSAMYLCASSFGRDNSPLHFGNGTRLTVT.